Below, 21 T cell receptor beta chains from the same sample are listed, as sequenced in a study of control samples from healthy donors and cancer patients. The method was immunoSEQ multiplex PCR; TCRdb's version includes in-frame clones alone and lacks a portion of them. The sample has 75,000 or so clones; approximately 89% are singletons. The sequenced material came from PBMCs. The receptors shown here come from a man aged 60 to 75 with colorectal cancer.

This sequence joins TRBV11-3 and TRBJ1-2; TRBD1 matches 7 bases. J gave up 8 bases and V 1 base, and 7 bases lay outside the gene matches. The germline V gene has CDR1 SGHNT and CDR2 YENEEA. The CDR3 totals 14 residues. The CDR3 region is CASSLGWQGDGYTF. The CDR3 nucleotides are TGTGCCAGCAGCTTAGGGTGGCAGGGGGACGGCTACACCTTC.

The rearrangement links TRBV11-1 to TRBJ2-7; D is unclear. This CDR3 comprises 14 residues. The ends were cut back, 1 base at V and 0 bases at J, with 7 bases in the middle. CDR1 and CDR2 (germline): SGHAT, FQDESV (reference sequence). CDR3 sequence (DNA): TGTGCCAGCAGCTTAGGAGGCCACTCCTACGAGCAGTACTTC. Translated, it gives CASSLGGHSYEQYF.

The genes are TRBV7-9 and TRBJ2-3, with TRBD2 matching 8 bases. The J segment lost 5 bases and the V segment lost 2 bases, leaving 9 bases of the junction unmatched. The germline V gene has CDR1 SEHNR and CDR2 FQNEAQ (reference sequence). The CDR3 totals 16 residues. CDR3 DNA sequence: TGTGCCAGCAGCTTATGGATCGGGGCGGGAGGAGATACGCAGTATTTT. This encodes CASSLWIGAGGDTQYF.

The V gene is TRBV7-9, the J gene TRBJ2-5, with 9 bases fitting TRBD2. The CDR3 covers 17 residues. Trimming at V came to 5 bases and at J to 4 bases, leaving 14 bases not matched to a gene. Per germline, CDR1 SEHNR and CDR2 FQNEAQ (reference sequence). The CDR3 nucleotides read TGTGCCAGCAGCCCCCCTCTGGAGCGGGGGGTGCGAGAGACCCAGTACTTC. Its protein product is CASSPPLERGVRETQYF.

The CDR3 DNA sequence: TGCGCCAGCAGCCAAGATCAGGGAGGGGAGCTGTTTTTT. It is translated as CASSQDQGGELFF. The V gene is TRBV4-3, the J gene TRBJ2-2; D might be TRBD1 (5 bases). The V gene lost 0 bases and the J gene lost 8 bases, with 7 bases spanning the gap. The germline V gene encodes CDR1 LGHNA and CDR2 YSLEER. This CDR3 has 13 residues.

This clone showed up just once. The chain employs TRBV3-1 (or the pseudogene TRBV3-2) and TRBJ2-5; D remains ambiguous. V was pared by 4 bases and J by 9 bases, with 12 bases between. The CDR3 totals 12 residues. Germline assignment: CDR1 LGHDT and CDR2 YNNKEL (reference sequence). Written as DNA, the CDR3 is TGTGCCAGCAGCCCCTCGGCTAGGGCCCAGTACTTC. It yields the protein CASSPSARAQYF.

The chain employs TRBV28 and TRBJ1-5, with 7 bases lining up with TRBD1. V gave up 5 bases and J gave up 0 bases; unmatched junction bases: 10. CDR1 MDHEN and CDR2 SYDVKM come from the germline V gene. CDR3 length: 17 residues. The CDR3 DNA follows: TGTGCCAGCAGTCCCGGGACAGCTATTCATAGCAATCAGCCCCAGCATTTT. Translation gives CASSPGTAIHSNQPQHF. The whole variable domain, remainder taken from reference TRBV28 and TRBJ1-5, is DVKVTQSSRYLVKRTGEKVFLECVQDMDHENMFWYRQDPGLGLRLIYFSYDVKMKEKGDIPEGYSVSREKKERFSLILESASTNQTSMYLCASSPGTAIHSNQPQHFGDGTRLSIL.

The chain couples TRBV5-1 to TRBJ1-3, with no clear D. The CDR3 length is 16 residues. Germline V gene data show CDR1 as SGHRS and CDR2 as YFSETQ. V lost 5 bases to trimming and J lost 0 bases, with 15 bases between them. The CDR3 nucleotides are TGCGCCAGCAGTCCTCAGGCGACCCTCTCTGGAAACACCATATATTTT. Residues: CASSPQATLSGNTIYF.

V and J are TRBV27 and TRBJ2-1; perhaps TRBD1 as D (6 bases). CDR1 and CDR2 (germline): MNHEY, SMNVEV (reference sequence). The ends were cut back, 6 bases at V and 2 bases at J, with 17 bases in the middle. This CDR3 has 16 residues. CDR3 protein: CASRAGTLPPYNEQFF. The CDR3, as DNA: TGTGCCAGCAGGGCCGGGACACTACCCCCCTACAATGAGCAGTTCTTC.

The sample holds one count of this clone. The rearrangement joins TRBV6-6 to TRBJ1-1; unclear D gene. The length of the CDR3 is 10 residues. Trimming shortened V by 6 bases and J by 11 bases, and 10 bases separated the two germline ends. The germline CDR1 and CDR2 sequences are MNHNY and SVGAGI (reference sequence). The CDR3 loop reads CASSGPAAFF. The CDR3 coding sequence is TGTGCCAGCAGCGGCCCGGCGGCTTTCTTT.

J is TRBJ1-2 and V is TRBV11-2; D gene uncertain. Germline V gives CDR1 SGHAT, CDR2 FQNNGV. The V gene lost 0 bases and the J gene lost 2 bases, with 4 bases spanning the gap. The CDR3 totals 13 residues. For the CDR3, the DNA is TGTGCCAGCAGCTTAGATGGGAACTATGGCTACACCTTC. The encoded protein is CASSLDGNYGYTF.

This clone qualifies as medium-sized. The CDR3 reads CASSSEGQPSYEQYF. The CDR3 DNA is TGCGCCAGCAGCTCCGAGGGACAGCCATCCTACGAGCAGTACTTC. The rearrangement links TRBV5-1 to TRBJ2-7, with TRBD1 matching 7 bases. With V trimmed by 3 bases and J by 1 base, 7 bases remained unmatched. The CDR3 is made up of 15 amino acids. Germline V gene lookup returns CDR1 SGHRS and CDR2 YFSETQ.

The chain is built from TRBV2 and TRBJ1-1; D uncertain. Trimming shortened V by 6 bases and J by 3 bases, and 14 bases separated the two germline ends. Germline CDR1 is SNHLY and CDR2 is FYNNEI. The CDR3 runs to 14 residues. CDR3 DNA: TGTGCCAGCAGCGAACCGGACGGAGACACTGAAGCTTTCTTT. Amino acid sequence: CASSEPDGDTEAFF.

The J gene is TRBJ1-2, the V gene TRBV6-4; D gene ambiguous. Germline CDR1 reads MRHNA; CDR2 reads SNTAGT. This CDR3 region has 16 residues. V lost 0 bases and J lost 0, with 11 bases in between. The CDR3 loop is CASSDSWQNSNYGYTF. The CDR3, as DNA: TGTGCCAGCAGTGACTCGTGGCAGAACTCTAACTATGGCTACACCTTC.

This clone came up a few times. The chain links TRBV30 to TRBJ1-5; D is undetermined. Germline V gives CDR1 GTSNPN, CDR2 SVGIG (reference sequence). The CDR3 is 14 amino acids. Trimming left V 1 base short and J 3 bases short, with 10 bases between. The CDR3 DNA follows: TGTGCCTGGAGTGAGCATACCACCAATCAGCCCCAGCATTTT. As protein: CAWSEHTTNQPQHF.

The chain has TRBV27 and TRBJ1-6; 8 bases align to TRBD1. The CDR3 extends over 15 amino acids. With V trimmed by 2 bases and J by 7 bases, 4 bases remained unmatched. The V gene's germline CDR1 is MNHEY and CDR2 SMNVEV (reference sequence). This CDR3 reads CASSLGTGANSPLHF. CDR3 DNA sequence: TGTGCCAGCAGTTTAGGGACAGGAGCCAATTCACCCCTCCACTTT.

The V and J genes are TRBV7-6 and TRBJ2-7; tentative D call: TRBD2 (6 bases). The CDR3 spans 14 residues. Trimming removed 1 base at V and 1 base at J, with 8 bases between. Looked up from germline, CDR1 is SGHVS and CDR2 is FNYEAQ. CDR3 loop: CASSLDGGSYEQYF. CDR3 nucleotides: TGTGCCAGCAGCTTAGACGGGGGATCCTACGAGCAGTACTTC.

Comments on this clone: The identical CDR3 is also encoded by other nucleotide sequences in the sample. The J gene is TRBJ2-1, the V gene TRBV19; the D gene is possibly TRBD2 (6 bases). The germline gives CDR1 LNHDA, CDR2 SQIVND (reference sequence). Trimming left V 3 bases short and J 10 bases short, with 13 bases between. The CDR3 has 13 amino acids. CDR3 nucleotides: TGTGCCAGTAGTATTGCGGGGCCGGGGGAGCAGTTCTTC. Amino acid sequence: CASSIAGPGEQFF. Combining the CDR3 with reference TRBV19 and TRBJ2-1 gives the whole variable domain DGGITQSPKYLFRKEGQNVTLSCEQNLNHDAMYWYRQDPGQGLRLIYYSQIVNDFQKGDIAEGYSVSREKKESFPLTVTSAQKNPTAFYLCASSIAGPGEQFFGPGTRLTVL.

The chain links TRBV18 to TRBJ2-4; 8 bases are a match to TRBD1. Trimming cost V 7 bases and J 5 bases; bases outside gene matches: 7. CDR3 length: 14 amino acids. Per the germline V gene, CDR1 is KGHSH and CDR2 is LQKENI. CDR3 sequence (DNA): TGTGCCAGCTTACTAGGACAGGGACAAAACATTCAGTACTTC. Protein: CASLLGQGQNIQYF.

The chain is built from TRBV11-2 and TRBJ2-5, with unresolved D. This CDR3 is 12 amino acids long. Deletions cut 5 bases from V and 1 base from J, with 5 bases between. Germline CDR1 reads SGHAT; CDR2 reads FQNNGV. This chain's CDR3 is CASSRIQETQYF. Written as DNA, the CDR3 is TGTGCCAGCAGCAGAATCCAAGAGACCCAGTACTTC.

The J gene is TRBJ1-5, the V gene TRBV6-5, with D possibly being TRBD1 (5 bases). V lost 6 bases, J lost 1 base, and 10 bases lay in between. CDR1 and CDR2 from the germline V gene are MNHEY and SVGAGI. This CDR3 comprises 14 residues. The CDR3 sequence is CASSLAGSNQPQHF. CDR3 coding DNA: TGTGCCAGCAGCCTCGCAGGGAGCAATCAGCCCCAGCATTTT.